This T cell receptor (beta chain) came from a study of T cell repertoires in cytomegalovirus infection. Study overall: The public TCR beta signatures pointed to both CMV infection and matching HLA type. Study-level points and caveats: Clonotype analysis showed dominance of the ex vivo response by HLA-C-restricted CMV-specific TCR beta clonotypes.

The CDR3 is 16 residues long. Germline V CDR1 and CDR2: SGHNT, YYREEE (reference sequence). Germline trimming cut 5 bases from V and 8 bases from J; bases unmatched to any gene: 14. In TCRdb, the reads were re-called with MiXCR into one record per CDR3 protein. The table has about 350,000 distinct CDR3 sequences, approximately 35% seen once; the top ten hold roughly 12%. Regarding this clonotype: The target antigen is unknown.

The chain uses TRBV5-4 and TRBJ2-1, with 9 bases identical to TRBD1. The material sequenced was cultured PBMCs, taken from culture after CMV antigen stimulation. The origin of this receptor is a human donor in good health (CMV status not recorded). Some clones in this sample may be carry-over from other donors' samples. The CDR3 reads CASRPQTGTGFDEQFF. CDR3 coding DNA: TGTGCCAGCAGACCCCAGACCGGGACAGGGTTCGATGAGCAGTTCTTC.